This TCR beta chain was captured by sequencing in a study of cytomegalovirus exposure and HLA in healthy donors. Whereas donors were nominally healthy upon sampling, unrecorded immune exposures were probable. PCR employed 60 Vbeta and 13 Jbeta primers. Sequencing used immunoSEQ multiplex PCR; TCRdb keeps in-frame clones, though not all of them. The sample shows 110,000 to 150,000 clones, roughly 9.7% of them seen only once. Study-wide results and caveats: Per a later analysis, HLA-associated TCR beta chains showed more clonal expansion than other, equally common TCR beta chains.

Details on this clone: The antigen is not known.

Trimming stripped 0 bases from V and 5 bases from J, with 17 bases between. The CDR3 is 17 residues long. The germline CDR1 and CDR2 sequences are MGHRA and YSYEKL. This clonotype originated in a man between 45 and 60 years old in good health and CMV-seronegative. The sequenced material came from PBMCs. J is TRBJ2-1 and V is TRBV4-1; the D gene is possibly TRBD2 (6 bases). CDR3 nucleotide sequence: TGCGCCAGCAGCCAAGACCCCCCCACGGGAGTTAACAATGAGCAGTTCTTC. Translation: CASSQDPPTGVNNEQFF.